Presented here are 17 T cell receptor beta chains from one specimen sequenced in a study of blood T cell repertoires in COVID-19. This table comes from immunoSEQ multiplex PCR, and its TCRdb copy is limited to in-frame clones, with some not included. There are some 74,000 clones in the sample; 80% to 90% occur only once, and about 4.8% lies in the top ten. The sample comprised peripheral blood. The receptors shown here come from a woman older than 75 with active or convalescent COVID-19.

CDR3 region: CATSDRGIQETQYF. In DNA, the CDR3 is TGTGCCACCAGTGATCGAGGAATCCAGGAGACCCAGTACTTC. The chain carries TRBV24-1 and TRBJ2-5; D unclear. The CDR3 consists of 14 residues. Germline V gene sequence: CDR1 KGHDR, CDR2 SFDVKD. Trimming took off 3 bases at V and 5 bases at J, with 12 bases between the two ends.

The chain is built from TRBV19 and TRBJ2-2; 10 bases agree with TRBD2. This CDR3 spans 18 amino acids. Germline CDR1 and CDR2: LNHDA and SQIVND (reference sequence). V lost 6 bases to trimming and J lost 4 bases; unmatched junction nucleotides: 14. CDR3 protein: CASSSFDSGGIGTGELFF. CDR3 bases: TGTGCCAGTAGCTCCTTTGATAGCGGGGGGATCGGCACCGGGGAGCTGTTTTTT.

V usage is TRBV4-3 and J usage is TRBJ2-3, with 7 bases identical to TRBD1. V was pared by 0 bases and J by 7 bases, with 16 bases of the junction left unmatched. This CDR3 is built from 18 residues. Germline V lookup: CDR1 LGHNA, CDR2 YSLEER. CDR3 sequence: CASSQETMDRRFTHTQYF. The CDR3 DNA follows: TGCGCCAGCAGCCAAGAGACCATGGACAGGAGATTTACTCATACGCAGTATTTT.

The chain links TRBV7-8 to TRBJ2-7; weak D call: TRBD1 (6 bases). Per the germline V gene, CDR1 is SGHVS and CDR2 is FQNEAQ. With 5 bases removed from V and 9 bases from J, the gap between germline ends came to 20 bases. There are 14 residues in the CDR3. CDR3 in amino acids: CASSPQQGHFVQYF. CDR3 DNA sequence: TGTGCCAGCAGCCCACAGCAGGGACACTTCGTGCAGTACTTC.

The genes are TRBV5-1 and TRBJ2-1; 9 bases fit TRBD1. Trimming cost V 7 bases and J 2 bases; bases outside gene matches: 7. Germline loops: CDR1 SGHRS, CDR2 YFSETQ. This CDR3 is built from 15 residues. CDR3 in amino acids: CASLLTGGAYNEQFF. CDR3 coding DNA: TGCGCCAGCCTACTAACAGGGGGCGCCTACAATGAGCAGTTCTTC.

The rearrangement uses TRBV7-2 and TRBJ2-4; the D gene is possibly TRBD2 (7 bases). Germline CDR1 and CDR2: SGHTA and FQGNSA. V was shortened by 8 bases and J by 1 base, with 12 bases between the two germline ends. The CDR3 loop spans 14 amino acids. CDR3 sequence (DNA): TGTGCCAGCCGGGGGGCGGGGGCCAAAAACATTCAGTACTTC. Translated, it gives CASRGAGAKNIQYF.

The chain has TRBV20-1 and TRBJ2-5, with 7 bases matching TRBD1. This CDR3 has 14 residues. With V trimmed by 3 bases and J by 5 bases, 9 bases remained unmatched. Germline CDR1 reads DFQATT; CDR2 reads SNEGSKA (reference sequence). The CDR3 protein is CSASRTTGPETQYF. The CDR3 nucleotides read TGCAGTGCTAGTAGGACGACAGGGCCGGAGACCCAGTACTTC.

The chain couples TRBV6-5 to TRBJ2-3, with a tentative D call TRBD2 (5 bases). CDR3 size: 14 residues. The ends were cut back, 5 bases at V and 7 bases at J, with 16 bases in the middle. Germline lookup yields CDR1 MNHEY and CDR2 SVGAGI. The CDR3 nucleotides are TGTGCCAGCAGTCTAACTGGACTGTCTCATACGCAGTATTTT. It yields the protein CASSLTGLSHTQYF.

This clone has a count of ten or more. The V call is TRBV20-1, the J call TRBJ1-1; D is unclear. Per germline, CDR1 DFQATT and CDR2 SNEGSKA (reference sequence). The V end was cut by 2 bases, the J end by 8 bases, with 9 bases between. The CDR3 extends over 11 amino acids. In DNA, the CDR3 is TGCAGTGCTAGAACAGCTTTCGAAGCTTTCTTT. Its translation is CSARTAFEAFF.

The V and J genes are TRBV7-3 and TRBJ2-1, with TRBD1 matching 9 bases. The CDR3 is made up of 15 amino acids. Looked up from germline, CDR1 is SGHTA and CDR2 is FQGTGA. Trimming at V came to 3 bases and at J to 10 bases, leaving 10 bases not matched to a gene. The CDR3 protein is CASSLGTGRFEEQFF. The CDR3 DNA sequence: TGTGCCAGCAGCTTGGGGACAGGGCGATTCGAAGAGCAGTTCTTC.

The chain uses TRBV7-2 and TRBJ2-5; 8 positions agree with TRBD1. CDR1 and CDR2 from the germline V gene are SGHTA and FQGNSA. Trimming removed 0 bases from V and 4 bases from J; junction bases left unmatched: 4. The CDR3 is made up of 15 amino acids. In DNA form, the CDR3 reads TGTGCCAGCAGCTTAGCGGTTACAGGGGGAGAGACCCAGTACTTC. This translates into CASSLAVTGGETQYF. Complete variable domain (other parts from reference TRBV7-2 and TRBJ2-5): GAGVSQSPSNKVTEKGKDVELRCDPISGHTALYWYRQSLGQGLEFLIYFQGNSAPDKSGLPSDRFSAERTGGSVSTLTIQRTQQEDSAVYLCASSLAVTGGETQYFGPGTRLLVL.

V usage is TRBV5-1 and J usage is TRBJ1-1; possibly TRBD1 for D (6 bases). V lost 4 bases to trimming and J lost 5 bases, with 12 bases between them. The germline CDR1 and CDR2 sequences are SGHRS and YFSETQ. CDR3 length equals 13 residues. CDR3 sequence reads: CASSNRVETEAFF. The CDR3 DNA follows: TGCGCCAGCAGCAACAGGGTAGAGACTGAAGCTTTCTTT. The entire variable domain, with the rest obtained from reference TRBV5-1 and TRBJ1-1, is as follows: KAGVTQTPRYLIKTRGQQVTLSCSPISGHRSVSWYQQTPGQGLQFLFEYFSETQRNKGNFPGRFSGRQFSNSRSEMNVSTLELGDSALYLCASSNRVETEAFFGQGTRLTVV.

J is TRBJ1-2 and V is TRBV4-3; unclear D gene. Germline CDR1 LGHNA, CDR2 YSLEER. CDR3 length equals 15 residues. V dropped 0 bases and J dropped 0 bases, with 8 bases sitting between them. CDR3 sequence: CASSQEQRANYGYTF. CDR3 DNA sequence: TGCGCCAGCAGCCAAGAGCAAAGAGCTAACTATGGCTACACCTTC.

Many counts were recorded for this clone. The chain uses TRBV5-6 and TRBJ1-1, with D maybe TRBD1 (5 bases). The V gene lost 8 bases and the J gene lost 5 bases, with 10 bases spanning the gap. Germline V gene sequence: CDR1 SGHDT, CDR2 YYEEEE. The CDR3 has 11 residues. The CDR3 spells CARIDRTEAFF. CDR3 nucleotides: TGTGCCAGAATCGACAGAACTGAAGCTTTCTTT. The full variable domain, in which reference TRBV5-6 and TRBJ1-1 provide the parts outside the CDR3, is DAGVTQSPTHLIKTRGQQVTLRCSPKSGHDTVSWYQQALGQGPQFIFQYYEEEERQRGNFPDRFSGHQFPNYSSELNVNALLLGDSALYLCARIDRTEAFFGQGTRLTVV.

This clone has at least ten counts. The CDR3 DNA is TGTGCCAGCAGCCCGCAGTTGACTGAAGCTTTCTTT. Residues: CASSPQLTEAFF. The rearrangement links TRBV7-3 to TRBJ1-1; D remains ambiguous. CDR1 SGHTA and CDR2 FQGTGA come from the germline V gene. Trimming took off 5 bases at V and 5 bases at J, with 9 bases between the two ends. CDR3 length: 12 residues.

The chain carries TRBV6-2 or TRBV6-3 and TRBJ1-1; D is possibly TRBD1 (5 bases). The CDR3 spans 16 residues. CDR1 is MNHEY and CDR2 is SVGEGT in the germline V gene. V lost 4 bases and J 3 bases, leaving 18 bases between the germline ends. In nucleotides, the CDR3 is TGTGCCAGCAGTTTCCTTAGATTTGGAGGGGACACTGAAGCTTTCTTT. Its protein product is CASSFLRFGGDTEAFF.

This chain connects TRBV2 to TRBJ2-5; D unclear. With 4 bases removed from V and 5 bases from J, the gap between germline ends came to 5 bases. This CDR3 is 11 amino acids long. Germline-derived CDR1 and CDR2 are SNHLY and FYNNEI. CDR3 region: CASSGRETQYF. CDR3 DNA sequence: TGTGCCAGCAGTGGCCGGGAGACCCAGTACTTC.